The rows below give T cell receptor beta chains drawn from one sample of a study of CD8+ T cells in alopecia areata. Some clones are missing from TCRdb's copy, which holds only in-frame ones; the method was immunoSEQ multiplex PCR. The top ten clones hold roughly 18% of a sample with about 30,000 clones, less than 75% of them seen once. The source material was NKG2D-high CD8+ T cells sorted from blood. The receptors shown here come from a human donor with alopecia areata. CDR3s include the opening cysteine and the closing phenylalanine or tryptophan. The order of the fields is clone size, D gene, V gene, J gene, CDR3 protein, CDR3 DNA. The D gene is left open where the match is weak. Expanded clones are given a class, and other clones once, few, many or no size at all.

size: NA
D: NA
V: TRBV28
J: TRBJ2-1
CDR3: CASSFPRTLSSYNEQFF
DNA: TGTGCCAGCAGTTTTCCCCGGACCCTGAGCTCCTACAATGAGCAGTTCTTC

size: NA
D: TRBD1
V: TRBV7-6
J: TRBJ1-1
CDR3: CASSLGDRDEAFF
DNA: TGTGCCAGCAGCTTAGGGGACAGGGACGAAGCTTTCTTT

size: NA
D: NA
V: TRBV7-6
J: TRBJ1-4
CDR3: CASSLGYGQNEKLFF
DNA: TGTGCCAGCAGCTTAGGTTACGGACAGAATGAAAAACTGTTTTTT

size: NA
D: NA
V: TRBV2
J: TRBJ2-7
CDR3: CASSAISSYEQYF
DNA: TGTGCCAGCAGTGCGATAAGCTCCTACGAGCAGTACTTC

size: NA
D: NA
V: TRBV5-6
J: TRBJ2-7
CDR3: CASSLVLSEQYF
DNA: TGTGCCAGCAGCTTGGTACTTAGCGAGCAGTACTTC

size: few
D: NA
V: TRBV10-3
J: TRBJ2-1
CDR3: CAIRPPGGDEQFF
DNA: TGTGCCATCAGACCCCCGGGGGGCGATGAGCAGTTCTTC

size: NA
D: TRBD2
V: TRBV11-3
J: TRBJ2-5
CDR3: CASSLVTSGSQETQYF
DNA: TGTGCCAGCAGCTTAGTGACTAGCGGGAGCCAAGAGACCCAGTACTTC

size: NA
D: NA
V: TRBV4-3
J: TRBJ2-5
CDR3: CASSRDTGIQETQYF
DNA: TGCGCCAGCAGCCGAGATACAGGGATACAAGAGACCCAGTACTTC

size: NA
D: NA
V: TRBV9
J: TRBJ2-7
CDR3: CASSVGPSGSYEQYF
DNA: TGTGCCAGCAGCGTAGGACCTTCAGGGTCCTACGAGCAGTACTTC

size: NA
D: TRBD2
V: TRBV27
J: TRBJ2-7
CDR3: CASSFEAGANYEQYF
DNA: TGTGCCAGCAGTTTTGAAGCGGGAGCGAACTACGAGCAGTACTTC

size: NA
D: NA
V: TRBV2
J: TRBJ1-2
CDR3: CASSEYGLNYGYTF
DNA: TGTGCCAGCAGTGAATACGGACTAAACTATGGCTACACCTTC

size: NA
D: NA
V: TRBV7-2
J: TRBJ2-7
CDR3: CASSLAMSSYEQYF
DNA: TGTGCCAGCAGCTTAGCGATGAGCTCCTACGAGCAGTACTTC

size: few
D: NA
V: TRBV29-1
J: TRBJ2-3
CDR3: CSVDRVFRDSSTDTQYF
DNA: TGCAGCGTTGACAGGGTGTTTCGAGACTCTAGCACAGATACGCAGTATTTT

size: NA
D: NA
V: TRBV15
J: TRBJ1-6
CDR3: CATSSTGYNSPLHF
DNA: TGTGCCACCAGCAGTACAGGTTATAATTCACCCCTCCACTTT

size: NA
D: NA
V: TRBV14
J: TRBJ1-2
CDR3: CASSQDPGPVANYGYTF
DNA: TGTGCCAGCAGCCAAGATCCGGGTCCCGTAGCTAACTATGGCTACACCTTC

size: NA
D: TRBD2
V: TRBV6-5
J: TRBJ2-1
CDR3: CASSYSAGDRREQFF
DNA: TGTGCCAGCAGTTACTCTGCGGGGGACCGCCGTGAGCAGTTCTTC

size: NA
D: NA
V: TRBV2
J: TRBJ2-3
CDR3: CASSDPETDTQYF
DNA: TGTGCCAGCAGTGACCCCGAAACAGATACGCAGTATTTT